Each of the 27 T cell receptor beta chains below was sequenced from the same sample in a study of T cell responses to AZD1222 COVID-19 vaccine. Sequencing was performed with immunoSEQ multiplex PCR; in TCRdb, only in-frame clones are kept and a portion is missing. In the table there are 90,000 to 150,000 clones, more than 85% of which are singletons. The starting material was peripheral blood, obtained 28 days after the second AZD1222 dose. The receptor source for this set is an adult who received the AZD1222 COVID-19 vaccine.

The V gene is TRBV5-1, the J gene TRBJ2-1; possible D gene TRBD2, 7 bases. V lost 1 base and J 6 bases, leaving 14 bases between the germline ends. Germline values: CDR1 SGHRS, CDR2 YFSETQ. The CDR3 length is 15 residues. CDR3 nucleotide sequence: TGCGCCAGCAGCTTGCTACAGGGAGGGGGCAATGAGCAGTTCTTC. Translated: CASSLLQGGGNEQFF.

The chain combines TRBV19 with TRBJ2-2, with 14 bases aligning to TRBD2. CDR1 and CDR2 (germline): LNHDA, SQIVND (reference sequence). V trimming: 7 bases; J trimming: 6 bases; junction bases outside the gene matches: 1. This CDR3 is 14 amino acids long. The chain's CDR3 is CASKTSGGAGELFF. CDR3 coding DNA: TGTGCCAGTAAGACTAGCGGGGGGGCCGGGGAGCTGTTTTTT. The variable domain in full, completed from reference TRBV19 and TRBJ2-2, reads DGGITQSPKYLFRKEGQNVTLSCEQNLNHDAMYWYRQDPGQGLRLIYYSQIVNDFQKGDIAEGYSVSREKKESFPLTVTSAQKNPTAFYLCASKTSGGAGELFFGEGSRLTVL.

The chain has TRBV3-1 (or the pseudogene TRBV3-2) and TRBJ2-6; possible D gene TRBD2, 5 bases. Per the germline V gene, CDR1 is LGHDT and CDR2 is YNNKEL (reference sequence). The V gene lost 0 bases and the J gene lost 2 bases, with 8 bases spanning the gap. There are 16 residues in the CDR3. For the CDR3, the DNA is TGTGCCAGCAGCCAAGAGGGAGCCACTGGGGCCAACGTCCTGACTTTC. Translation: CASSQEGATGANVLTF.

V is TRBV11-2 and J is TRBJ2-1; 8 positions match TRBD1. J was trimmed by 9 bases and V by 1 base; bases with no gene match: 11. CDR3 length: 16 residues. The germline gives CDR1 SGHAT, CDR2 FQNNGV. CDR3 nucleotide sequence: TGTGCCAGCAGCTTAGTTTTCGGACAGGGCCTCGGTGAGCAGTTCTTC. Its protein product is CASSLVFGQGLGEQFF.

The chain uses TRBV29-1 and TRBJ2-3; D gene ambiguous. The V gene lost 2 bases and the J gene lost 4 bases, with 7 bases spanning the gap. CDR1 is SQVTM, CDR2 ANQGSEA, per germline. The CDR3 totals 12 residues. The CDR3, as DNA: TGCAGCGTTGAACTGGAGTCAGATACGCAGTATTTT. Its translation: CSVELESDTQYF.

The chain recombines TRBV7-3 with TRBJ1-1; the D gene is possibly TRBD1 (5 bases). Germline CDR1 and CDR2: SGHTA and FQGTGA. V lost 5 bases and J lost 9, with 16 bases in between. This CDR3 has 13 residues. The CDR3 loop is CASSPWQGGKAFF. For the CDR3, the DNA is TGTGCCAGCAGCCCTTGGCAGGGAGGGAAAGCTTTCTTT.

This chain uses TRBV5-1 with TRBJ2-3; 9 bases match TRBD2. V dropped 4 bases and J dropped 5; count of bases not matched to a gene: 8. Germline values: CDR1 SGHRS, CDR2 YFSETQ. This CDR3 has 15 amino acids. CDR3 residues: CASSLGASGEDTQYF. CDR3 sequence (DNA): TGCGCCAGCAGCCTCGGGGCTAGCGGGGAAGATACGCAGTATTTT.

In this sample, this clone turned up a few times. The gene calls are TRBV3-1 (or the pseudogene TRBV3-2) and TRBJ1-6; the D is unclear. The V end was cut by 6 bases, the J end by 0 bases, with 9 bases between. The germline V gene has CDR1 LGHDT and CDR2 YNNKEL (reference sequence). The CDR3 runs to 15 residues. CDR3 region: CASSLYSSYNSPLHF. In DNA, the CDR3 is TGTGCCAGCAGTCTCTACAGCTCCTATAATTCACCCCTCCACTTT.

CDR3: CASSLGPGEPFF. The CDR3, as DNA: TGTGCCAGTAGCTTGGGGCCAGGGGAACCTTTCTTT. This chain connects TRBV19 to TRBJ1-1, with D possibly being TRBD1 (6 bases). Between the trimmed V and J ends, which lost 6 bases and 12 bases, there was a span of 17 bases. CDR1 is LNHDA, CDR2 SQIVND, per germline (reference sequence). This CDR3 has 12 amino acids.

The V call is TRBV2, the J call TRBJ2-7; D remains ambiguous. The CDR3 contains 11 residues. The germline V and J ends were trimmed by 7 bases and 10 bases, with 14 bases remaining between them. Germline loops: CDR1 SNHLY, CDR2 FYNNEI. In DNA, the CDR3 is TGTGCCAGCACTACGTCCCCGGAACAGTACTTC. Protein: CASTTSPEQYF. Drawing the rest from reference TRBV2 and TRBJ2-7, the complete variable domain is EPEVTQTPSHQVTQMGQEVILRCVPISNHLYFYWYRQILGQKVEFLVSFYNNEISEKSEIFDDQFSVERPDGSNFTLKIRSTKLEDSAMYFCASTTSPEQYFGPGTRLTVT.

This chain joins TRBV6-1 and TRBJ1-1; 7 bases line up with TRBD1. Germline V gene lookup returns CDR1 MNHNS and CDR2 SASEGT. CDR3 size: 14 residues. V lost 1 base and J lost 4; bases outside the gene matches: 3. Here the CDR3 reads CASSEVQGITEAFF. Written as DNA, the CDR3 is TGTGCCAGCAGTGAAGTACAGGGGATCACTGAAGCTTTCTTT.

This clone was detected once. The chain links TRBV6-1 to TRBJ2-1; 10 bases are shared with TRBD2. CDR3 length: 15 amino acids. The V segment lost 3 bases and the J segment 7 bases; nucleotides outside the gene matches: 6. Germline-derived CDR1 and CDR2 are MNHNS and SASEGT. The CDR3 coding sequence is TGTGCCAGCAGTGATACTAGCGGGGCCTTGAATGAGCAGTTCTTC. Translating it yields CASSDTSGALNEQFF.

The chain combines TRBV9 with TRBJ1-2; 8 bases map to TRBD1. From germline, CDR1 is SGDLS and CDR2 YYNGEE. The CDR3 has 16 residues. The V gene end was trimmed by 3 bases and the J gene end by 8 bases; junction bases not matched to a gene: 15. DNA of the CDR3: TGTGCCAGCAGCGGTCTCCGGGCAGGGGGCTTCGGGGGCTACACCTTC. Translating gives CASSGLRAGGFGGYTF.

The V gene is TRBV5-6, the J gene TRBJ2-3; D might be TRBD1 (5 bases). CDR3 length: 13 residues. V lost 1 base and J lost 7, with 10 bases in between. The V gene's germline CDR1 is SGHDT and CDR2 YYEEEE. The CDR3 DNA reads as TGTGCCAGCAGCTTGCAGGGTACTCATACGCAGTATTTT. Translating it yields CASSLQGTHTQYF. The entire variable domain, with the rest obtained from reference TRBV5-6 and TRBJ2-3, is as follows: DAGVTQSPTHLIKTRGQQVTLRCSPKSGHDTVSWYQQALGQGPQFIFQYYEEEERQRGNFPDRFSGHQFPNYSSELNVNALLLGDSALYLCASSLQGTHTQYFGPGTRLTVL.

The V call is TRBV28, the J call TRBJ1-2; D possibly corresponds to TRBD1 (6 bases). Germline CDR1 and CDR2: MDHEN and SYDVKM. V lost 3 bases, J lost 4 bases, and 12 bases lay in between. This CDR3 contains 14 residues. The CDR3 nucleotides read TGTGCCAGCAGTTTCCTAGGGGGTGGCTATGGCTACACCTTC. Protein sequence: CASSFLGGGYGYTF.

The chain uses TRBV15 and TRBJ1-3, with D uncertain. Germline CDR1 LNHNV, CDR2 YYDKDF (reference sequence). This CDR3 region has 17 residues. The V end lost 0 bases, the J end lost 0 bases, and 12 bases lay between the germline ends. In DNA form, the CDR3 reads TGTGCCACCAGCAGAGATAAGGCAGGCCGCTCTGGAAACACCATATATTTT. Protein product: CATSRDKAGRSGNTIYF.

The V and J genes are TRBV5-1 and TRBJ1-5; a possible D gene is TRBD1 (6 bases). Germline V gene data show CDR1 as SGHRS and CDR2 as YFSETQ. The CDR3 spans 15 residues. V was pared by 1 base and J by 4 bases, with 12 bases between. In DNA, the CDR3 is TGCGCCAGCAGCTTGACAGGGTCCAAAAATCAGCCCCAGCATTTT. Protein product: CASSLTGSKNQPQHF.

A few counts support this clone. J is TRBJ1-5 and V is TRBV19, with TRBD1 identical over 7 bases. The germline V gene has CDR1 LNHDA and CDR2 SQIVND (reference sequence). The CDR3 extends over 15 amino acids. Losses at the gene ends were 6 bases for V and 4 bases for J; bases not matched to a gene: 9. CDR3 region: CASRASGTVNQPQHF. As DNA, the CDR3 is TGTGCCAGTAGGGCATCCGGGACAGTGAATCAGCCCCAGCATTTT.

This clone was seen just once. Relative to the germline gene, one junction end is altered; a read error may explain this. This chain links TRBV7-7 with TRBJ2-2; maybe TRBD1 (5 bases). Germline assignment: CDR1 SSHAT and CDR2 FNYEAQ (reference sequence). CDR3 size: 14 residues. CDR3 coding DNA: TGTGCTAGCAGCTTAGCCCAGGGCACCGGGGAGCTGTTTTTT. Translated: CASSLAQGTGELFF.

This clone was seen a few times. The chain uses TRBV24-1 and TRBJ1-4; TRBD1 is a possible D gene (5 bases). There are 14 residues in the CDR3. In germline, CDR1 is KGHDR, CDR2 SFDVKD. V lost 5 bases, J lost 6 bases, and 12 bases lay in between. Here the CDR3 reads CATSGFGADEKLFF. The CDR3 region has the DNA TGTGCCACCAGTGGGTTTGGGGCGGATGAAAAACTGTTTTTT.

The CDR3 spells CASSSDVGRTPLHF. The CDR3 bases are TGCGCCAGCAGCTCCGACGTGGGACGTACTCCCCTCCACTTT. This sequence joins TRBV5-1 and TRBJ1-6, with D perhaps TRBD1 (5 bases). CDR1 and CDR2 from the germline V gene are SGHRS and YFSETQ. V lost 3 bases and J 13 bases, leaving 17 bases between the germline ends. This CDR3 has 14 amino acids. Combining the CDR3 with reference TRBV5-1 and TRBJ1-6 gives the whole variable domain KAGVTQTPRYLIKTRGQQVTLSCSPISGHRSVSWYQQTPGQGLQFLFEYFSETQRNKGNFPGRFSGRQFSNSRSEMNVSTLELGDSALYLCASSSDVGRTPLHFGNGTRLTVT.

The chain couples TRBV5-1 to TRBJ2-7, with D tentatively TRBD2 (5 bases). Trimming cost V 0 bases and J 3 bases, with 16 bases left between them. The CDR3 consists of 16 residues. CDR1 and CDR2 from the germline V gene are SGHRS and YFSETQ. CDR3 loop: CASSLAVASRGYEQYF. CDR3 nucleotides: TGCGCCAGCAGCTTGGCCGTAGCTAGCAGAGGCTACGAGCAGTACTTC.

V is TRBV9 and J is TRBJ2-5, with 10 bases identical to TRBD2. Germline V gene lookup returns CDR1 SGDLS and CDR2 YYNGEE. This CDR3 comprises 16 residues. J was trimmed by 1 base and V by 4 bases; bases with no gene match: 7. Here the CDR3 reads CASSQSLAGRQETQYF. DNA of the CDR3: TGTGCCAGCAGCCAGTCACTAGCGGGGCGCCAAGAGACCCAGTACTTC.

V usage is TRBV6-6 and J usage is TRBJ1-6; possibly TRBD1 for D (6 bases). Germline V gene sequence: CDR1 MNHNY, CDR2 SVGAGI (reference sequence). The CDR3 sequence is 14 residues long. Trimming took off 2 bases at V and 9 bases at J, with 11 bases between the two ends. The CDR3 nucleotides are TGTGCCAGCAGTTACGTTGGGGGCACTTCACCCCTCCACTTT. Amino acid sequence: CASSYVGGTSPLHF.

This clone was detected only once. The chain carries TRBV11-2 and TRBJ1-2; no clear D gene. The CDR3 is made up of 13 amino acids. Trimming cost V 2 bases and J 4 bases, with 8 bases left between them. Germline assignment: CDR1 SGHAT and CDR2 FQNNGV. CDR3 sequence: CASSLQVSYGYTF. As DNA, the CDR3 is TGTGCCAGCAGCTTACAGGTATCCTATGGCTACACCTTC.

The CDR3 is CASSPDRNTIYF. Written as DNA, the CDR3 is TGTGCCAGCAGCCCCGATCGGAACACCATATATTTT. J is TRBJ1-3 and V is TRBV11-3; no reliable D call. Between the trimmed V and J ends, which lost 5 bases and 7 bases, there was a span of 9 bases. The CDR3 is 12 residues long. Germline CDR1 is SGHNT and CDR2 is YENEEA.

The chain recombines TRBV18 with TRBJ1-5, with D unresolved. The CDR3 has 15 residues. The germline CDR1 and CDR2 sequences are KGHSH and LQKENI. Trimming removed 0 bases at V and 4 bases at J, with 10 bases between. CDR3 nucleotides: TGTGCCAGCTCACCACCGGAGTCGGGGAATCAGCCCCAGCATTTT. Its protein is CASSPPESGNQPQHF.